Listed below are T cell receptor beta chains from one sample, sequenced in a study of T cell responses to AZD1222 COVID-19 vaccine. Generated by immunoSEQ multiplex PCR, the TCRdb table keeps only in-frame clones and is missing some. The top ten hold 4.5% to 6% of the sample, which has 150,000 or so clones, nearly 90% seen once. The material sequenced was peripheral blood, taken on day 0 of AZD1222 vaccination. These receptors all come from an adult in good health. The CDR3 runs from the conserved cysteine through the conserved F or W. A D gene is named only where the DNA matches it firmly. For some rows the clone size is stated as once, few or many, or as a class when expanded; others skip it.

cdr3_aa cdr3_nt j_call v_call clone_size d_call
CASSLLRAGTDTQYF TGTGCCAGCAGCTTATTGAGGGCCGGCACAGATACGCAGTATTTT TRBJ2-3 TRBV7-3 NA NA
CASSRNRGPYNEQFF TGTGCCAGCAGCCGCAACAGGGGGCCCTACAATGAGCAGTTCTTC TRBJ2-1 TRBV7-3 NA TRBD1
CASSLVGTGAYNEQFF TGTGCCAGCAGCTTAGTGGGGACAGGGGCCTACAATGAGCAGTTCTTC TRBJ2-1 TRBV7-2 NA TRBD1
CASSIQGRVLSNEQFF TGTGCCAGTAGTATACAGGGCCGAGTTCTCAGCAATGAGCAGTTCTTC TRBJ2-1 TRBV19 NA NA
CASSQGSQGLRWREQYF TGCGCCAGCAGCCAAGGCTCCCAGGGCCTCCGTTGGCGCGAGCAGTACTTC TRBJ2-7 TRBV4-1 NA NA
CASSTDVGGEKLFF TGCGCCAGCAGCACAGACGTCGGGGGTGAAAAACTGTTTTTT TRBJ1-4 TRBV5-1 NA NA
CASSIAQSEKLFF TGTGCCAGTAGTATAGCCCAGTCTGAAAAACTGTTTTTT TRBJ1-4 TRBV19 NA NA
CASSLLAEVYNEQFF TGCGCCAGCAGCTTACTAGCGGAGGTCTACAATGAGCAGTTCTTC TRBJ2-1 TRBV5-1 NA TRBD2
CASSPGLAGVQGTGELFF TGTGCCAGCAGCCCGGGACTAGCGGGAGTACAAGGCACCGGGGAGCTGTTTTTT TRBJ2-2 TRBV7-3 NA TRBD2
CASSYDRGSEQYF TGTGCCAGCAGTTACGACAGGGGAAGCGAGCAGTACTTC TRBJ2-7 TRBV6-5 NA TRBD1
CASNNMGPGNTIYF TGTGCCAGTAACAATATGGGACCTGGAAACACCATATATTTT TRBJ1-3 TRBV7-9 NA NA
CASSYDPQGAYEQYF TGTGCCAGCAGTTACGACCCACAGGGGGCCTACGAGCAGTACTTC TRBJ2-7 TRBV6-5 once TRBD1
CASSQDSRPQYF TGTGCCAGCAGCCAAGATTCCAGGCCCCAGTACTTC TRBJ2-5 TRBV3-1/TRBV3-2 NA NA
CASSLDNEGLAGKETQYF TGTGCCAGCAGCTTAGATAATGAGGGACTAGCGGGAAAAGAGACCCAGTACTTC TRBJ2-5 TRBV11-3 NA TRBD2
CASSVGPQETQYF TGTGCCAGCAGCGTCGGACCCCAAGAGACCCAGTACTTC TRBJ2-5 TRBV9 NA NA
CASSDRQGENTEAFF TGTGCCAGCAGTGACCGACAGGGGGAGAACACTGAAGCTTTCTTT TRBJ1-1 TRBV28 once TRBD1
CATSEYSGRVGTDTQYF TGTGCCACCAGTGAATATAGCGGGAGGGTCGGCACAGATACGCAGTATTTT TRBJ2-3 TRBV24-1 NA TRBD2
CASSLVASTHYGYTF TGTGCCAGCAGCTTAGTCGCCAGCACTCACTATGGCTACACCTTC TRBJ1-2 TRBV7-9 NA NA
CASSLRESGSYNEQFF TGTGCCAGCAGCCTCCGTGAGTCAGGCTCCTACAATGAGCAGTTCTTC TRBJ2-1 TRBV7-2 NA NA
CASSQQGNTEAFF TGCGCCAGCAGCCAACAGGGTAACACTGAAGCTTTCTTT TRBJ1-1 TRBV5-1 NA NA
CASSPLYEQYF TGTGCCAGCAGCCCCCTCTACGAGCAGTACTTC TRBJ2-7 TRBV11-2 NA NA
CASSSRTGKAF TGTGCCAGCAGCTCCAGGACAGGGAAAGCCTTC TRBJ1-2 TRBV13 NA TRBD1
CASSLLRTGDYYGYTF TGTGCCAGCAGCTTACTAAGGACAGGGGATTACTATGGCTACACCTTC TRBJ1-2 TRBV7-9 NA TRBD1
CASSSVTTASSYEQYF TGTGCCAGCAGCTCCGTAACGACAGCTAGTTCTTACGAGCAGTACTTC TRBJ2-7 TRBV5-6 NA NA
CASSITWESDTEAFF TGTGCCAGTAGTATTACATGGGAGTCGGACACTGAAGCTTTCTTT TRBJ1-1 TRBV19 NA NA
CASSPRLAGPYEQYF TGTGCCAGCAGCCCACGACTAGCGGGACCCTACGAGCAGTACTTC TRBJ2-7 TRBV3-1/TRBV3-2 once TRBD2
CASTLAGDDTGELFF TGTGCCAGTACCTTAGCGGGAGACGACACCGGGGAGCTGTTTTTT TRBJ2-2 TRBV19 NA TRBD2
CSASGTGAGTIYF TGCAGCGCTTCCGGGACAGGGGCAGGCACCATATATTTT TRBJ1-3 TRBV29-1 NA TRBD1
CASKGGHGSNTGELFF TGTGCCAGTAAGGGGGGACACGGGTCGAACACCGGGGAGCTGTTTTTT TRBJ2-2 TRBV19 once NA
CASSASRDGLNQPQHF TGTGCCAGCAGTGCTAGCCGGGACGGACTCAATCAGCCCCAGCATTTT TRBJ1-5 TRBV6-1 NA NA
CASSGGRLATNEKLFF TGCGCCAGCAGCGGGGGACGACTTGCAACTAATGAAAAACTGTTTTTT TRBJ1-4 TRBV5-1 NA NA
CASRGGQGAYEQYF TGTGCCAGCAGAGGGGGACAGGGGGCCTACGAGCAGTACTTC TRBJ2-7 TRBV6-5 once TRBD1
CASRRGWGGRENEQFF TGTGCCAGCAGGAGAGGATGGGGGGGGCGGGAAAATGAGCAGTTCTTC TRBJ2-1 TRBV7-8 NA NA
CASRPMWGQGQNEQYF TGTGCCAGTAGACCGATGTGGGGGCAGGGGCAAAACGAGCAGTACTTC TRBJ2-7 TRBV19 NA NA
CASSSGPPYEQYF TGTGCCAGCAGCTCGGGACCCCCCTACGAGCAGTACTTC TRBJ2-7 TRBV7-3 NA NA
CASSLLYYEQYF TGTGCCAGCAGTCTTCTATACTACGAGCAGTACTTC TRBJ2-7 TRBV28 once NA
CASSLSGLEETQYF TGTGCCAGCAGCTTATCCGGGCTAGAAGAGACCCAGTACTTC TRBJ2-5 TRBV7-2 NA NA
CASSQEKREGYTDTQYF TGCGCCAGCAGCCAAGAGAAGCGGGAGGGTTACACAGATACGCAGTATTTT TRBJ2-3 TRBV4-3 few TRBD2
CASRPGLAELNEQFF TGCGCCAGCAGACCGGGACTAGCGGAACTAAATGAGCAGTTCTTC TRBJ2-1 TRBV5-1 NA TRBD2
CASIRTGSTEAFF TGTGCCAGCATCCGGACAGGGTCCACTGAAGCTTTCTTT TRBJ1-1 TRBV5-6 NA TRBD1
CASSGQGSQPQHF TGTGCCAGCAGCGGACAGGGGTCGCAGCCCCAGCATTTT TRBJ1-5 TRBV7-2 NA TRBD1
CASSRSTGGFGNTIYF TGCGCCAGCAGCCGATCGACAGGGGGCTTTGGAAACACCATATATTTT TRBJ1-3 TRBV4-3 once TRBD1
CASSSGTTNTEAFF TGTGCCAGCAGCTCCGGGACAACGAACACTGAAGCTTTCTTT TRBJ1-1 TRBV7-3 once NA
CAWSPYFLGGNTIYF TGTGCCTGGAGCCCGTACTTCCTAGGTGGAAACACCATATATTTT TRBJ1-3 TRBV30 NA NA
CASSFLTGREKLFF TGTGCCAGCAGCTTCCTGACAGGGCGGGAAAAACTGTTTTTT TRBJ1-4 TRBV7-8 NA TRBD1
CASSLDPDSNYGYTF TGTGCCAGCAGCTTAGATCCAGACTCGAACTATGGCTACACCTTC TRBJ1-2 TRBV11-1 few NA